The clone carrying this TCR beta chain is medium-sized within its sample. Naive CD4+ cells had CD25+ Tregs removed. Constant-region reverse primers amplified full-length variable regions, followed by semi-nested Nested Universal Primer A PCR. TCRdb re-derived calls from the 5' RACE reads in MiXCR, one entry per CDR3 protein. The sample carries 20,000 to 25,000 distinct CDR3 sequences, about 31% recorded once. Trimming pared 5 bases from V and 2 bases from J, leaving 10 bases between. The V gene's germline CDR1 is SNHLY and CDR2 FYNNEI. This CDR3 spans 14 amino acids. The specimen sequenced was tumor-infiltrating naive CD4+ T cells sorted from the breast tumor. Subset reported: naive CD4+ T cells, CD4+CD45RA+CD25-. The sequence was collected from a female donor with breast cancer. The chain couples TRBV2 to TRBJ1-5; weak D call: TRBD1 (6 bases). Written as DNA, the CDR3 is TGTGCCAGCAGTCTCGGGGGCGGCAATCAGCCCCAGCATTTT. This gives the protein CASSLGGGNQPQHF.